A single T cell receptor beta chain is shown here with its context. Its antigen is currently unknown. The CDR3 is 16 amino acids. With 0 bases removed from V and 6 bases from J, the gap between germline ends came to 15 bases. CDR1 is SGHRS and CDR2 is YFSETQ in the germline V gene. The data belong to a study of radiotherapy plus CTLA-4 blockade in lung cancer. Study-level information: Around 20% of enrolled patients responded objectively, and around 30% had disease control.

Some clones are missing from TCRdb's copy, which holds only in-frame ones; the method was immunoSEQ multiplex PCR. Among around 22,000 clones, 71% were seen once, and the ten largest hold 3% to 4%. Focal radiation with ipilimumab CTLA-4 blockade was given to patients with chemo-refractory metastatic non-small-cell lung cancer. The study's findings and limits: Interferon-beta, together with early blood T cell clone dynamics, reportedly best predicted response. In blood, after radiotherapy plus ipilimumab, tumor-derived TCR clones expanded.

The sample consisted of peripheral blood, taken from a patient treated with radiotherapy plus ipilimumab. The clonotype comes from a human donor with non-small cell lung cancer whose response to radiotherapy plus ipilimumab could not be evaluated. This chain uses TRBV5-1 with TRBJ2-2; a possible D gene is TRBD2 (6 bases). This chain's CDR3 is CASSLVLAGKAGELFF. The DNA for the CDR3 is TGCGCCAGCAGCTTGGTATTGGCGGGAAAGGCCGGGGAGCTGTTTTTT.